Sequencing of this T cell receptor (beta chain) was carried out in a study of T cells after yellow fever vaccination. For the study at large: Each low-cell-number fraction was prepared by means of SMART-Seq v4 Ultra Low Input. Study-wide findings and caveats: Weaker, the secondary response had a peak occurring faster, on day 5 versus 15. Booster sampling recovered most clones from primary vaccination (nearly 98% CD4, around 90% CD8).

A note on this clonotype: The antigen remains undetermined.

Germline assignment: CDR1 MNHEY and CDR2 SVGEGT. The length of the CDR3 is 15 residues. V was cut by 0 bases and J by 4 bases, with 10 bases left in between. In making TCR cDNA, 5'RACE template switching added a universal primer site and UMIs to it. MiXCR was run by TCRdb on the 5' RACE reads, yielding one entry per CDR3 protein. The sample has about 340,000 distinct CDR3 sequences, around 12% seen once. This specimen was CD4+ T cells sorted from PBMCs, taken 15 days after the yellow fever booster vaccination. The J gene is TRBJ1-5, the V gene TRBV6-2 or TRBV6-3; D is uncertain. The sequence was obtained from a young man who received the YFV17D yellow fever vaccine. CDR3 DNA sequence: TGTGCCAGCAGTTACTCGATCTTCACTAATCAGCCCCAGCATTTT. Its protein is CASSYSIFTNQPQHF.